This entry lists 19 T cell receptor beta chains sequenced from one sample in a study of beta chain features in type 1 diabetes. Study-wide results and caveats: Among patients with Type 1 diabetes, TCRB CDR3s were moderately but significantly shorter in every one of the four CD4+ subsets.

Expressed TCRB transcripts were sequenced, since all the RNA that had been isolated was reverse transcribed. Assay used: immunoSEQ multiplex PCR; TCRdb lists only in-frame clones, some missing. This table holds about 27,000 clones, less than 60% found once. No antigen has been identified for these receptors. Sequences were obtained from Tregs from blood. These receptors came from a woman aged 18-29 years with type 1 diabetes.

The genes are TRBV2 and TRBJ1-3; the D gene is possibly TRBD1 (5 bases). Germline values: CDR1 SNHLY, CDR2 FYNNEI. V shed 5 bases and J shed 2 bases, with 22 bases lying between them. The CDR3 is 18 amino acids. The CDR3 DNA follows: TGTGCCAGCAGTTTCCGAAGGGCCGCAGAAGGGGCTGGAAACACCATATATTTT. Translated, it gives CASSFRRAAEGAGNTIYF.

The chain joins TRBV5-1 to TRBJ1-1; 8 nucleotides agree with TRBD1. CDR1 and CDR2 (germline): SGHRS, YFSETQ. This CDR3 has 14 amino acids. J lost 2 bases, V lost 5 bases, and 5 bases had no gene match. The CDR3 sequence: CASRGTGGNTEAFF. The CDR3 nucleotides are TGCGCCAGCAGAGGGACAGGAGGAAACACTGAAGCTTTCTTT.

The chain combines TRBV7-2 with TRBJ2-1; the match to TRBD2 covers 9 bases. The CDR3 contains 14 residues. Trimming at V came to 1 base and at J to 14 bases, leaving 9 bases not matched to a gene. Germline V gives CDR1 SGHTA, CDR2 FQGNSA. The CDR3, as DNA: TGTGCCAGCAGCTTAGATCGCGGGAGGGCCGTCGAGTTCTTC. Protein product: CASSLDRGRAVEFF. The whole variable domain, remainder taken from reference TRBV7-2 and TRBJ2-1, is GAGVSQSPSNKVTEKGKDVELRCDPISGHTALYWYRQSLGQGLEFLIYFQGNSAPDKSGLPSDRFSAERTGGSVSTLTIQRTQQEDSAVYLCASSLDRGRAVEFFGPGTRLTVL.

This clone was counted a single time. The chain recombines TRBV18 with TRBJ1-5, with D unresolved. V was trimmed by 3 bases and J by 3 bases, leaving 12 bases between them. The CDR3 runs to 15 residues. Germline values: CDR1 KGHSH, CDR2 LQKENI. DNA of the CDR3: TGTGCCAGCTCACCGGCTCCAGGTACCAATCAGCCCCAGCATTTT. Protein product: CASSPAPGTNQPQHF.

The chain employs TRBV30 and TRBJ2-1, with 8 nucleotides matching TRBD2. The CDR3 is 21 amino acids. V shed 0 bases and J 5 bases; nucleotides not matched to a gene: 24. Germline assignment: CDR1 GTSNPN and CDR2 SVGIG (reference sequence). CDR3 sequence reads: CAWSVGRTRGGRLGRNNEQFF. The CDR3 region has the DNA TGTGCCTGGAGTGTGGGTAGGACCCGGGGCGGGAGGTTAGGGCGTAACAATGAGCAGTTCTTC. The complete variable domain, with remaining parts taken from reference TRBV30 and TRBJ2-1, reads SQTIHQWPATLVQPVGSPLSLECTVEGTSNPNLYWYRQAAGRGLQLLFYSVGIGQISSEVPQNLSASRPQDRQFILSSKKLLLSDSGFYLCAWSVGRTRGGRLGRNNEQFFGPGTRLTVL.

The chain has TRBV28 and TRBJ2-5; 9 bases map to TRBD1. CDR3 length: 17 residues. CDR1 is MDHEN, CDR2 SYDVKM, per germline. After removal of 0 bases from V and 5 bases from J, the junction contained 10 bases not matched to a gene. CDR3: CASSLWVDRGVGETQYF. CDR3 in DNA: TGTGCCAGCAGTTTATGGGTTGACAGGGGGGTCGGGGAGACCCAGTACTTC.

This clone has more than one count but fewer than ten. The chain has TRBV27 and TRBJ1-2; D is ambiguous. Germline V gives CDR1 MNHEY, CDR2 SMNVEV (reference sequence). Trimming removed 5 bases from V and 13 bases from J, with 26 bases in between. The CDR3 contains 15 residues. This CDR3 reads CASSPHQPVHYGCTF. DNA of the CDR3: TGTGCCAGCAGTCCGCACCAACCCGTACACTATGGTTGCACCTTC.

The chain links TRBV5-5 to TRBJ2-2, with 8 bases fitting TRBD1. This CDR3 spans 18 amino acids. CDR1 SGHKS and CDR2 YYEKEE come from the germline V gene (reference sequence). The junction had 17 bases not matched to a gene; V was cut back by 4 bases and J by 6 bases. CDR3 sequence reads: CASSPRTGRGGGAGELFF. In DNA, the CDR3 is TGTGCCAGCAGCCCAAGGACAGGGCGAGGAGGTGGGGCCGGGGAGCTGTTTTTT.

This clone was recorded only once. The J gene is TRBJ1-2, the V gene TRBV15; no reliable D call. The CDR3 has 13 amino acids. The germline gives CDR1 LNHNV, CDR2 YYDKDF (reference sequence). Trimming left V 0 bases short and J 5 bases short, with 7 bases between. CDR3 sequence: CATSRDGKYGYTF. In DNA, the CDR3 is TGTGCCACCAGCAGAGACGGGAAATATGGCTACACCTTC.

The CDR3 region is CAWTLGGRNEKLFF. CDR3 DNA sequence: TGTGCCTGGACTCTCGGGGGGAGGAATGAAAAACTGTTTTTT. The chain recombines TRBV30 with TRBJ1-4; weak D call: TRBD1 (5 bases). The CDR3 sequence is 14 residues long. V was pared by 4 bases and J by 5 bases, with 14 bases between. CDR1 is GTSNPN and CDR2 is SVGIG in the germline V gene (reference sequence).

The chain joins TRBV5-1 to TRBJ1-6; D gene uncertain. CDR1 SGHRS and CDR2 YFSETQ come from the germline V gene. This CDR3 is built from 15 residues. V dropped 4 bases and J dropped 5 bases, with 13 bases sitting between them. The CDR3 region has the DNA TGCGCCAGCAGCCAAGACACGGTCAATAATTCACCCCTCCACTTT. This codes for CASSQDTVNNSPLHF. The whole variable domain, remainder taken from reference TRBV5-1 and TRBJ1-6, is KAGVTQTPRYLIKTRGQQVTLSCSPISGHRSVSWYQQTPGQGLQFLFEYFSETQRNKGNFPGRFSGRQFSNSRSEMNVSTLELGDSALYLCASSQDTVNNSPLHFGNGTRLTVT.

For this clone: The sample holds other DNA sequences that translate to the same CDR3. The chain joins TRBV7-2 to TRBJ2-3, with D possibly TRBD1 on 6 matching bases. The CDR3 extends over 12 amino acids. From germline, CDR1 is SGHTA and CDR2 FQGNSA. The V end lost 5 bases, the J end lost 7 bases, and 10 bases lay between the germline ends. Here the CDR3 reads CASSQGRHTQYF. CDR3 coding DNA: TGTGCCAGCAGCCAGGGGCGTCATACGCAGTATTTT.

The chain is built from TRBV28 and TRBJ2-2; tentative D call: TRBD2 (6 bases). The CDR3 runs 14 residues. Germline V gene data show CDR1 as MDHEN and CDR2 as SYDVKM. Trimming removed 8 bases from V and 4 bases from J, with 14 bases in between. CDR3 sequence: CASGLGGVTGELFF. DNA for the CDR3: TGTGCCAGCGGACTGGGGGGAGTCACCGGGGAGCTGTTTTTT.

The chain joins TRBV2 to TRBJ2-7, with 9 positions matching TRBD1. Unmatched junction bases numbered 9, after V lost 7 bases and J lost 5 bases. CDR3 size: 14 residues. The germline gives CDR1 SNHLY, CDR2 FYNNEI. CDR3 in amino acids: CASKTGTGTHEQYF. The CDR3 nucleotides read TGTGCCAGCAAGACCGGGACAGGGACCCACGAGCAGTACTTC.

The V call is TRBV28, the J call TRBJ1-2, with TRBD1 matching 7 bases. This CDR3 is built from 11 residues. Germline V gene sequence: CDR1 MDHEN, CDR2 SYDVKM. J gave up 8 bases and V 6 bases, and 3 bases lay outside the gene matches. CDR3 amino acids: CASRSRGGYTF. Here the CDR3 DNA reads TGTGCCAGCAGGAGCAGGGGGGGCTACACCTTC.

CDR3 coding DNA: TGTGCCAGTAGTATACGCAGGACAGGGGGAGATTGGAGCTACACCTTC. Translated: CASSIRRTGGDWSYTF. The V call is TRBV19, the J call TRBJ1-2, with TRBD1 matching 10 bases. Germline V gene sequence: CDR1 LNHDA, CDR2 SQIVND (reference sequence). V was pared by 2 bases and J by 9 bases, with 12 bases of the junction left unmatched. The CDR3 extends over 16 amino acids.

The CDR3 protein is CASRSGLARTDTQYF. The CDR3 bases are TGTGCCAGTAGGTCCGGACTAGCGAGGACAGATACGCAGTATTTT. The chain joins TRBV19 to TRBJ2-3, with 9 bases aligning to TRBD2. The CDR3 extends over 15 amino acids. The V segment lost 6 bases and the J segment 3 bases; nucleotides outside the gene matches: 7. Per the germline V gene, CDR1 is LNHDA and CDR2 is SQIVND (reference sequence).

V is TRBV6-1 and J is TRBJ2-7; TRBD2 is a possible D gene (6 bases). Trimming took 2 bases from V and 4 from J, leaving 9 bases between them. Per germline, CDR1 MNHNS and CDR2 SASEGT. This CDR3 is built from 13 residues. The CDR3, as DNA: TGTGCCAGCAGTGAAAGGGGAGGTTACGAGCAGTACGTC. Its translation: CASSERGGYEQYV.

This clone was seen only a few times. The chain joins TRBV7-2 to TRBJ2-4; 12 positions agree with TRBD2. The germline V gene has CDR1 SGHTA and CDR2 FQGNSA. The CDR3 is 18 amino acids. The V segment lost 3 bases and the J segment 0 bases; nucleotides outside the gene matches: 6. CDR3 sequence: CASSFRTSGDLAKNIQYF. CDR3 nucleotides: TGTGCCAGCAGCTTTCGGACTAGCGGGGACCTAGCCAAAAACATTCAGTACTTC. Full variable domain (rest looked up from reference TRBV7-2 and TRBJ2-4): GAGVSQSPSNKVTEKGKDVELRCDPISGHTALYWYRQSLGQGLEFLIYFQGNSAPDKSGLPSDRFSAERTGGSVSTLTIQRTQQEDSAVYLCASSFRTSGDLAKNIQYFGAGTRLSVL.